The clone carrying this T cell receptor beta chain appeared a few times. This entry belongs to a study of blood T cell repertoires in COVID-19. Produced via immunoSEQ multiplex PCR; TCRdb's table is partial and in-frame only. The sample holds 150,000 to 200,000 clones, around 87% seen once. V gave up 4 bases and J gave up 4 bases, with 10 bases separating them. This CDR3 region has 13 residues. Germline CDR1 and CDR2: LNHDA and SQIVND (reference sequence). The receptor was isolated from a woman of 80 years or more in a cohort sampled during active or convalescent COVID-19. Sequenced input: peripheral blood. The chain has TRBV19 and TRBJ1-2; unclear D gene. The CDR3 sequence: CASSTQDVYGYTF. CDR3 DNA sequence: TGTGCCAGTAGTACCCAGGATGTCTATGGCTACACCTTC.